This T cell receptor beta chain was captured in a study of cytomegalovirus exposure and HLA in healthy donors. Primers: 60 Vbeta forward and 13 Jbeta reverse. Libraries were prepared by immunoSEQ multiplex PCR; TCRdb keeps only in-frame clonotypes and omits some of them. The profile covers 50,000 to 60,000 clones, with about 80% appearing a single time and about 1.5% taken by the ten largest. This clone was detected only a few times. The sample consisted of PBMCs. This receptor was obtained from a female donor in good health and CMV-seronegative.

CDR3 loop: CASSEFSGGANEQFF. The CDR3 nucleotides are TGTGCCAGCAGTGAATTTAGCGGGGGGGCCAATGAGCAGTTCTTC. The chain carries TRBV6-1 and TRBJ2-1; TRBD2 matches 11 bases. Germline loops: CDR1 MNHNS, CDR2 SASEGT. The ends lost 2 bases at V and 6 bases at J; junction bases unmatched: 3. The CDR3 is 15 amino acids.